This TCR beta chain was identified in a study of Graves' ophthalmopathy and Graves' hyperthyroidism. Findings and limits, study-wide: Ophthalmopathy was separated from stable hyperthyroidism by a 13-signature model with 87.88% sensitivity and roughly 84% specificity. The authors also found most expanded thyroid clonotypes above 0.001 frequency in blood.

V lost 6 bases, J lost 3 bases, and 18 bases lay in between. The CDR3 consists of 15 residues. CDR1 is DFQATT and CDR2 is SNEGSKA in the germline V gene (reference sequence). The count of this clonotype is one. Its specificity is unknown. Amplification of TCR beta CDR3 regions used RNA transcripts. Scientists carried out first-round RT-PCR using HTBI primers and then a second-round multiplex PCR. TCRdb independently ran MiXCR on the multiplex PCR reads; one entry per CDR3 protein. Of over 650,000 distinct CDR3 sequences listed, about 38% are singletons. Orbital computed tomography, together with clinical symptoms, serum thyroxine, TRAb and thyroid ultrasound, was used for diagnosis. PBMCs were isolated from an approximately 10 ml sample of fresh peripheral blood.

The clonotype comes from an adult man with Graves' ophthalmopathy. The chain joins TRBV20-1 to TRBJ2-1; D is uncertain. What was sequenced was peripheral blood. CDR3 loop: CSAPRPEVRYNEQFF. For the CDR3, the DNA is TGCAGTGCCCCGCGCCCCGAAGTTCGCTACAATGAGCAGTTCTTC.